This TCR beta chain was retrieved from a study of Ad26.COV2.S vaccination and SARS-CoV-2 variants. Study-wide points: It was vaccine recipients, not placebo recipients, who had the higher spike-specific TCR breadth.

Treatment of the sample: around 19 received Ad26.COV2.S at low or high dose, single or two shots; about five received placebo; per-sample allocation not given. Day 63 following the first vaccine or placebo injection was when the samples were taken. In the case of this clone: Its antigen is undetermined.

The assay was immunoSEQ multiplex PCR, and TCRdb's table has in-frame clones only and misses some. The sample lists around 400,000 clones, around 82% seen once, with approximately 7.8% in the top ten. From germline, CDR1 is SGHTA and CDR2 FQGTGA. J lost 6 bases, V lost 5 bases, and 8 bases had no gene match. This CDR3 has 16 amino acids. The sequence derives from a person between 18 and 59 years old who received the Ad26.COV2.S COVID-19 vaccine or a placebo. This specimen was peripheral blood, taken in a trial of Ad26.COV2.S vaccine versus placebo. The chain has TRBV7-3 and TRBJ2-3; TRBD2 agrees at 13 bases. Here the CDR3 DNA reads TGTGCCAGCAGCCCCGGACTAGCGGGGGATCTGGATACGCAGTATTTT. This translates into CASSPGLAGDLDTQYF.